The 13 T cell receptor beta chains below come from one sample, sequenced in a study of cytomegalovirus exposure and HLA in healthy donors. PCR employed 60 Vbeta and 13 Jbeta primers. TCRdb's copy holds only in-frame clones and misses some; the assay was immunoSEQ multiplex PCR. Of about 160,000 clones listed, around 68% are singletons. The sequenced sample was PBMCs. The source is a man aged 50-60 years in good health and CMV-seronegative.

This chain connects TRBV28 to TRBJ1-4; D might be TRBD1 (6 bases). CDR1 is MDHEN, CDR2 SYDVKM, per germline. Trimming took 5 bases from V and 11 from J, leaving 21 bases between them. The CDR3 loop spans 15 amino acids. The CDR3 sequence is CASSTPGTLNGKLFF. In nucleotides, the CDR3 is TGTGCCAGCAGTACCCCCGGGACACTTAACGGGAAACTGTTTTTT.

J is TRBJ1-2 and V is TRBV4-1, with 11 bases lining up with TRBD1. The germline CDR1 and CDR2 sequences are MGHRA and YSYEKL. The V gene end was trimmed by 3 bases and the J gene end by 3 bases; junction bases not matched to a gene: 3. This CDR3 is 15 amino acids long. The CDR3 nucleotides read TGCGCCAGCAGCCAGGGACAGGGGGGCGACTATGGCTACACCTTC. Its translation: CASSQGQGGDYGYTF.

The J gene is TRBJ2-1, the V gene TRBV9, with 11 positions matching TRBD2. Unmatched junction bases numbered 1, after V lost 2 bases and J lost 9 bases. This CDR3 has 13 amino acids. Germline CDR1 and CDR2: SGDLS and YYNGEE. In DNA, the CDR3 is TGTGCCAGCAGCGTCCTAGCGGGGGGTGAGCAGTTCTTC. Its translation is CASSVLAGGEQFF.

The V gene is TRBV29-1, the J gene TRBJ1-5, with TRBD1 matching 7 bases. Germline-derived CDR1 and CDR2 are SQVTM and ANQGSEA. V lost 7 bases, J lost 3 bases, and 9 bases stayed unmatched. The CDR3 covers 14 residues. The CDR3: CSDARTGSNQPQHF. The CDR3 DNA is TGCAGCGATGCACGGACAGGCTCCAATCAGCCCCAGCATTTT. The variable domain in full, with the rest retrieved from reference TRBV29-1 and TRBJ1-5, is SAVISQKPSRDICQRGTSLTIQCQVDSQVTMMFWYRQQPGQSLTLIATANQGSEATYESGFVIDKFPISRPNLTFSTLTVSNMSPEDSSIYLCSDARTGSNQPQHFGDGTRLSIL.

This clone was seen only once. This chain connects TRBV19 to TRBJ2-7, with 7 bases identical to TRBD2. CDR1 and CDR2 (germline): LNHDA, SQIVND (reference sequence). CDR3 length equals 16 residues. Losses at the gene ends were 3 bases for V and 2 bases for J; bases not matched to a gene: 10. In DNA form, the CDR3 reads TGTGCCAGTAGTATCCGGGCAGGGAGGGATCCCTACGAGCAGTACTTC. It specifies CASSIRAGRDPYEQYF.

The rearrangement uses TRBV11-2 and TRBJ1-6, with no clear D. Germline V gives CDR1 SGHAT, CDR2 FQNNGV. This CDR3 comprises 16 residues. V was cut by 2 bases and J by 6 bases, with 14 bases left in between. CDR3 nucleotides: TGTGCCAGCAGCTTACAAATCACCACGAGTAATTCACCCCTCCACTTT. It translates to CASSLQITTSNSPLHF.

This chain uses TRBV27 with TRBJ2-1; the match to TRBD2 covers 16 bases. CDR1 is MNHEY, CDR2 SMNVEV, per germline (reference sequence). This CDR3 has 22 amino acids. V was clipped by 5 bases and J by 4 bases; unmatched bases: 20. CDR3 protein: CASSLGLAGGGLTGTGYNEQFF. CDR3 bases: TGTGCCAGCAGTCTGGGACTAGCGGGGGGGGGCCTGACGGGTACGGGATACAATGAGCAGTTCTTC.

This sequence joins TRBV18 and TRBJ2-1; weak D call: TRBD1 (5 bases). Trimming left V 6 bases short and J 3 bases short, with 15 bases between. Germline V lookup: CDR1 KGHSH, CDR2 LQKENI. The CDR3 loop spans 15 amino acids. The DNA for the CDR3 is TGTGCCAGCTCTCCGACAGAGCACAGCTACAATGAGCAGTTCTTC. This sequence encodes CASSPTEHSYNEQFF.

The sample holds one count of this clone. The gene calls are TRBV4-3 and TRBJ2-7; TRBD1 might be the D (6 bases). The CDR3 is 15 amino acids. Trimming took off 1 base at V and 5 bases at J, with 15 bases between the two ends. Germline values: CDR1 LGHNA, CDR2 YSLEER. The CDR3 region is CASSQGGHKGNEQYF. CDR3 in DNA: TGCGCCAGCAGCCAAGGGGGACACAAGGGAAACGAGCAGTACTTC.

The CDR3 sequence is CASSTTGGGQKLFF. CDR3 coding DNA: TGTGCCAGTAGTACGACAGGGGGCGGACAAAAACTGTTTTTT. The chain is built from TRBV19 and TRBJ1-4, with 10 nucleotides matching TRBD1. CDR3 length: 14 amino acids. CDR1 and CDR2 (germline): LNHDA, SQIVND (reference sequence). V was pared by 4 bases and J by 9 bases, with 5 bases of the junction left unmatched.

The chain employs TRBV10-3 and TRBJ2-7; D not certain. The CDR3 covers 16 residues. Trimming took 0 bases from V and 4 from J, leaving 16 bases between them. Germline CDR1 ENHRY, CDR2 SYGVKD. CDR3 in DNA: TGTGCCATCAGTGAGTCGGGCAGAACCCATGGATACGAGCAGTACTTC. It is translated as CAISESGRTHGYEQYF.

The chain employs TRBV11-2 and TRBJ2-1; 10 bases match TRBD1. The CDR3 runs to 15 residues. V shed 5 bases and J 6 bases; nucleotides not matched to a gene: 7. Germline CDR1 reads SGHAT; CDR2 reads FQNNGV. The CDR3 spells CASSGEGQGRNEQFF. The CDR3, as DNA: TGTGCCAGCAGCGGAGAGGGACAGGGGCGCAATGAGCAGTTCTTC.

This chain connects TRBV4-2 to TRBJ1-6, with 9 nucleotides matching TRBD1. V lost 1 base, J lost 9 bases, and 10 bases stayed unmatched. Germline V lookup: CDR1 LGHNA, CDR2 YNFKEQ. The CDR3 is 17 residues long. CDR3 protein: CASSQVGTGTGTSPLHF. CDR3 coding DNA: TGTGCCAGCAGCCAAGTCGGTACCGGGACAGGGACTTCACCCCTCCACTTT.